A single sample is the source of the 9 T cell receptor beta chains below, sequenced in a study of T cells in Graves' hyperthyroidism and ophthalmopathy. TCR beta CDR3 regions were amplified from RNA transcripts. When the TCR CDR3 underwent first-round RT-PCR, the HTBI primer set was used. TCRdb processed the multiplex PCR reads anew with MiXCR; each CDR3 protein has one entry. The sample shows 550,000 to 800,000 distinct CDR3 sequences, 17% of them seen only once. The sample consisted of blood. The receptors here all came from a man between 45 and 60 years old with Graves' hyperthyroidism.

This clonotype was seen ten or more times. The chain recombines TRBV27 with TRBJ2-7; 10 bases map to TRBD1. V lost 2 bases and J lost 2; bases outside the gene matches: 3. The CDR3 is 15 residues long. Germline CDR1 reads MNHEY; CDR2 reads SMNVEV (reference sequence). CDR3 in amino acids: CASSLTTGGTYEQYF. DNA for the CDR3: TGTGCCAGCAGTTTAACGACAGGGGGCACCTACGAGCAGTACTTC.

At least ten counts were recorded for this clonotype. The rearrangement links TRBV2 to TRBJ2-2, with TRBD2 as a possible D gene (5 bases). The CDR3 runs to 15 residues. V lost 7 bases and J lost 4, with 16 bases in between. CDR1 is SNHLY and CDR2 is FYNNEI in the germline V gene. The chain's CDR3 is CASMSTEVSTGELFF. The DNA of the CDR3 is TGTGCCAGCATGAGTACGGAGGTTAGCACCGGGGAGCTGTTTTTT.

Many counts were recorded for this clonotype. This chain uses TRBV12-3 or TRBV12-4 with TRBJ1-2; TRBD1 aligns across 7 bases. V was clipped by 3 bases and J by 3 bases; unmatched bases: 1. The CDR3 runs to 13 residues. The chain's CDR3 is CASSFDRDYGYTF. The CDR3 DNA is TGTGCCAGCAGTTTCGACAGGGACTATGGCTACACCTTC.

The table lists this clonotype with many counts. V and J are TRBV20-1 and TRBJ2-7; 8 nucleotides align to TRBD2. Germline V gene lookup returns CDR1 DFQATT and CDR2 SNEGSKA (reference sequence). CDR3 length: 14 amino acids. The junction had 11 bases not matched to a gene; V was cut back by 6 bases and J by 4 bases. As DNA, the CDR3 is TGCAGTGCGGGTTACCGGGAGGGCTTTTACGAGCAGTACTTC. As protein: CSAGYREGFYEQYF.

This chain connects TRBV5-1 to TRBJ2-7; possibly TRBD1 for D (6 bases). This CDR3 has 15 amino acids. Between the trimmed V and J ends, which lost 2 bases and 3 bases, there was a span of 15 bases. CDR1 SGHRS and CDR2 YFSETQ come from the germline V gene. The CDR3 here is CASSLLVGAYYEQYF. CDR3 DNA: TGCGCCAGCAGCTTATTAGTGGGGGCCTACTACGAGCAGTACTTC.

This clonotype was detected only a few times. V gene TRBV29-1 combines with J gene TRBJ1-1; TRBD1 might be the D (6 bases). Trimming stripped 4 bases from V and 5 bases from J, with 14 bases between. This CDR3 is built from 13 residues. Looked up from germline, CDR1 is SQVTM and CDR2 is ANQGSEA. The CDR3 is CSVVGGRGTEAFF. As DNA, the CDR3 is TGCAGCGTTGTTGGGGGCCGAGGGACTGAAGCTTTCTTT.

In this sample, this clonotype turned up a few times. The chain recombines TRBV3-1 with TRBJ2-3, with D perhaps matching TRBD2 (5 bases). The CDR3 extends over 13 amino acids. Trimming removed 1 base from V and 7 bases from J, with 9 bases in between. The germline CDR1 and CDR2 sequences are LGHDT and YNNKEL (reference sequence). The CDR3 DNA sequence: TGTGCCAGCAGCCAAGGCGGGTCGTATACGCAGTATTTT. This translates into CASSQGGSYTQYF.

The chain has TRBV20-1 and TRBJ2-5; perhaps TRBD1 as D (5 bases). V was clipped by 1 base and J by 2 bases, with 8 bases between them. From germline, CDR1 is DFQATT and CDR2 SNEGSKA (reference sequence). The CDR3 runs 13 residues. The CDR3 bases are TGCAGTGCTAGAGCAGGGCAGCAAGAGACCCAGTACTTC. This sequence encodes CSARAGQQETQYF.

This clonotype has at least ten counts. V usage is TRBV28 and J usage is TRBJ2-7, with a possible D match to TRBD1 (6 bases). Germline CDR1 and CDR2: MDHEN and SYDVKM. The CDR3 loop spans 13 amino acids. The V and J ends lost 2 bases and 7 bases respectively, with 12 bases between them. The CDR3 here is CASSLGFRGEQYF. In DNA form, the CDR3 reads TGTGCCAGCAGTTTAGGGTTCAGGGGTGAGCAGTACTTC. Filled out from reference TRBV28 and TRBJ2-7, the complete variable domain reads DVKVTQSSRYLVKRTGEKVFLECVQDMDHENMFWYRQDPGLGLRLIYFSYDVKMKEKGDIPEGYSVSREKKERFSLILESASTNQTSMYLCASSLGFRGEQYFGPGTRLTVT.